This TCR beta chain was found in a study of regulatory T cells in long-lasting Graves disease. Investigators prepared the TCR beta libraries by applying iRepertoire HTBI primers and Arm-PCR of CDR3 regions. MiXCR, applied by TCRdb to the multiplex PCR reads, yields one record per CDR3 protein. The repertoire holds 350,000 to 550,000 distinct CDR3 sequences, about 15% seen once, with over 15% in the top ten. Time point denoted: newly diagnosed GD, antithyroid drugs for less than 3 months. After RNA was extracted from PBMCs, the TCR library was made from it. Germline assignment: CDR1 MDHEN and CDR2 SYDVKM. Losses at the gene ends were 8 bases for V and 6 bases for J; bases not matched to a gene: 7. CDR3 length equals 15 residues. The sample holds many counts of this clonotype. Another study also made use of these data, one on T cells in Graves' hyperthyroidism and ophthalmopathy.

Sequenced here: peripheral blood mononuclear cells (PBMCs), sampled at new diagnosis, from a patient treated with antithyroid drugs. This clonotype was obtained from a woman in her 30s with Graves disease. This chain links TRBV28 with TRBJ2-1; 13 bases agree with TRBD2. In DNA, the CDR3 is TGTGCCAGCGGTATCTGGACTAGCGGGAGCAATGAGCAGTTCTTC. Residues: CASGIWTSGSNEQFF.